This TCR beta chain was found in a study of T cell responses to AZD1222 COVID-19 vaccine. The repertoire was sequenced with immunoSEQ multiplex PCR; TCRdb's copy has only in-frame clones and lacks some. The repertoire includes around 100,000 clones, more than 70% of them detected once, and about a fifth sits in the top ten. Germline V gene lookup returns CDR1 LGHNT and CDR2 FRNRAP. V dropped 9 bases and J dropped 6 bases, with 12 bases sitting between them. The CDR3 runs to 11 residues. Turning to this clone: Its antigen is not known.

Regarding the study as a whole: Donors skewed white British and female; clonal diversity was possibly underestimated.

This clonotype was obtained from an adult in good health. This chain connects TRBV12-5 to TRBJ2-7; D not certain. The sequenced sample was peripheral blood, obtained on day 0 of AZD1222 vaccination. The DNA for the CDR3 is TGTGCTAGCCTCAGCGCTCGCGAGCAGTACTTC. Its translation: CASLSAREQYF.